This T cell receptor beta chain was sequenced in a study of beta chain features in type 1 diabetes. In the study overall: Sorted cells numbering under 140,000,000 were examined across all samples.

Study findings and constraints: The study left unresolved whether HLA type influences TCRB rearrangement.

The length of the CDR3 is 15 residues. Trimming stripped 6 bases from V and 2 bases from J, with 14 bases between. Germline lookup yields CDR1 MNHNS and CDR2 SASEGT. Remarks on this clone: Its antigen is unidentified.

Expressed TCRB transcripts were sequenced after all isolated RNA was converted to cDNA. The protocol was immunoSEQ multiplex PCR, while the TCRdb copy is restricted to in-frame clones and leaves out a portion. The data show 860,000 or so clones, with roughly 17% seen just once and 0.02% to 0.03% held by the top ten. Donors contributed one heparinised blood draw apiece, averaging approximately 0.12 L. Sorting based on CD45RO/CCR7/CD25/CD127/CD95/CD27 separated CD4+ naive, central memory, regulatory and stem cell-like memory cells. The sequenced sample consisted of naive CD4+ T cells from blood. The clonotype originates from a woman younger than 30 in good health. This sequence joins TRBV6-1 and TRBJ1-5; D is undetermined. The chain's CDR3 is CASSPSRSGNQPQHF. Here the CDR3 DNA reads TGTGCCAGCAGCCCATCCCGCTCGGGCAATCAGCCCCAGCATTTT.